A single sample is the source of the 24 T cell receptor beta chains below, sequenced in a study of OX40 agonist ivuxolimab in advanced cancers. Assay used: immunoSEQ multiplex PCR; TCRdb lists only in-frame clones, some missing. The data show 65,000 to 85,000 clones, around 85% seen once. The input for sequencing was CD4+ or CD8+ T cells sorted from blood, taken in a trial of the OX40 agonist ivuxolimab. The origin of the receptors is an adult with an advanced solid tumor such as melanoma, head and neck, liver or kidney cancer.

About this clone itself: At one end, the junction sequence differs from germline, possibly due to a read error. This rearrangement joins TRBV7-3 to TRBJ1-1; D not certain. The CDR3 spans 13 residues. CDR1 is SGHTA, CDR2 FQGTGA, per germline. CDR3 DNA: TGTGCCAGCAGCTTAACTCGGACGGCTGAGGCTTTCTTT. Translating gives CASSLTRTAEAFF.

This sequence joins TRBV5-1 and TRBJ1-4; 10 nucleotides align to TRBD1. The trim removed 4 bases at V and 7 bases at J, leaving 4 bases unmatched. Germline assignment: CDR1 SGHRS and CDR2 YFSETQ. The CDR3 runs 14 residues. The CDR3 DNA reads TGCGCCAGCAGCCGGGACAGGGGAGGTGAAAAACTGTTTTTT. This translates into CASSRDRGGEKLFF.

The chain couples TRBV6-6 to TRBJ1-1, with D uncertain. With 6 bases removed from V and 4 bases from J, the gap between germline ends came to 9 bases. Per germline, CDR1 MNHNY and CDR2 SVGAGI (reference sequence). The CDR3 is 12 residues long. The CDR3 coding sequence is TGTGCCAGCAGATTCGGGAGCACTGAAGCTTTCTTT. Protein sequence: CASRFGSTEAFF.

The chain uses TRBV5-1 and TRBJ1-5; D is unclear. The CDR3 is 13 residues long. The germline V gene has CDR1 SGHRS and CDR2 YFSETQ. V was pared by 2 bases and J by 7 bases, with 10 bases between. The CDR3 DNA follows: TGCGCCAGCAGCTTAAAGGGATTCCAGCCCCAGCATTTT. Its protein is CASSLKGFQPQHF.

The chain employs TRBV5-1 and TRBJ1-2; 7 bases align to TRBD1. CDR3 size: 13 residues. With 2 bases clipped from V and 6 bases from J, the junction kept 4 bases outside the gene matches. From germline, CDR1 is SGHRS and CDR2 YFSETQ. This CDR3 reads CASSFPGQNGYTF. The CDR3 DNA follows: TGCGCCAGCAGCTTTCCGGGACAGAATGGCTACACCTTC.

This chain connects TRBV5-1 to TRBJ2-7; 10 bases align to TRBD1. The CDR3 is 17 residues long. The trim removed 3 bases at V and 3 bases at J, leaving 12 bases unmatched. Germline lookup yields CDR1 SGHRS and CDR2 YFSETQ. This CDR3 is CASSSTPPGQGIYEQYF. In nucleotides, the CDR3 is TGCGCCAGCAGCTCTACCCCCCCGGGACAGGGGATCTACGAGCAGTACTTC.

In DNA form, the CDR3 reads TGTGCCAGTAGTCCCTCGGACAGGCAGAACCGACACAATGAGCAGTTCTTC. Protein: CASSPSDRQNRHNEQFF. The genes are TRBV19 and TRBJ2-1, with 7 bases identical to TRBD1. The germline V gene encodes CDR1 LNHDA and CDR2 SQIVND (reference sequence). The CDR3 is 17 residues long. V lost 5 bases to trimming and J lost 5 bases; unmatched junction nucleotides: 15.

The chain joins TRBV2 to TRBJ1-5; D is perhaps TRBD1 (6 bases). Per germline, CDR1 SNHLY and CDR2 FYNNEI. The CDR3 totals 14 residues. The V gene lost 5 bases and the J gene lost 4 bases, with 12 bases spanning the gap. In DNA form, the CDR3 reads TGTGCCAGCAGTCGGACAGACGGTAATCAGCCCCAGCATTTT. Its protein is CASSRTDGNQPQHF.

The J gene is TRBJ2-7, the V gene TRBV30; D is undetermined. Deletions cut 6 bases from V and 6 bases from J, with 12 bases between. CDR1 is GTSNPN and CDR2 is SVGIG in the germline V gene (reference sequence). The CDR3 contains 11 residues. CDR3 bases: TGTGCCTGCCACAGCTTAGGCGAGCAGTACTTC. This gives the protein CACHSLGEQYF.

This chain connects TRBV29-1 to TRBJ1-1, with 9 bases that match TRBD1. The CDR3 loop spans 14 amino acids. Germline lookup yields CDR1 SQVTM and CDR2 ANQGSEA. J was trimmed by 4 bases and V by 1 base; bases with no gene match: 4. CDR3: CSVEGRTGATEAFF. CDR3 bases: TGCAGCGTTGAAGGGCGGACAGGGGCCACTGAAGCTTTCTTT. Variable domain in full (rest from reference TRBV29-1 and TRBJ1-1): SAVISQKPSRDICQRGTSLTIQCQVDSQVTMMFWYRQQPGQSLTLIATANQGSEATYESGFVIDKFPISRPNLTFSTLTVSNMSPEDSSIYLCSVEGRTGATEAFFGQGTRLTVV.

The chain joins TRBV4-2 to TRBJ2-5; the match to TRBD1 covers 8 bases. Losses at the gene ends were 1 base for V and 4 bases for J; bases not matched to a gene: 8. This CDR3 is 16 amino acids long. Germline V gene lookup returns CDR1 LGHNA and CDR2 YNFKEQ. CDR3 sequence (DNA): TGTGCCAGCAGCCAAGGGCGAGGACAGGGAGGAGAGACCCAGTACTTC. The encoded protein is CASSQGRGQGGETQYF.

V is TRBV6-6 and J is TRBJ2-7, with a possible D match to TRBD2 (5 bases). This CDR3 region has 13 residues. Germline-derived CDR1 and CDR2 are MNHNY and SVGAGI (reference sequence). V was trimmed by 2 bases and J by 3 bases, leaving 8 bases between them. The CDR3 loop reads CASSYRESYEQYF. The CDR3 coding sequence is TGTGCCAGCAGTTACCGGGAAAGCTACGAGCAGTACTTC.

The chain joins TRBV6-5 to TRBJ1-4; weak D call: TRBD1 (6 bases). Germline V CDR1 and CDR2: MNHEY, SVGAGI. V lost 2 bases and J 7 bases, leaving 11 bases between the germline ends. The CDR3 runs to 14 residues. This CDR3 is CASSYTGPLEKLFF. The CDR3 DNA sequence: TGTGCCAGCAGTTACACAGGGCCCCTTGAAAAACTGTTTTTT.

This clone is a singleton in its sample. CDR3 nucleotides: TGTGCCAGCAGTCCCCCCCGGCCGGGAAATGAAAAACTGTTTTTT. Translation gives CASSPPRPGNEKLFF. The chain is built from TRBV2 and TRBJ1-4; D uncertain. Germline CDR1 SNHLY, CDR2 FYNNEI. V was shortened by 5 bases and J by 5 bases, with 15 bases between the two germline ends. The CDR3 loop spans 15 amino acids.

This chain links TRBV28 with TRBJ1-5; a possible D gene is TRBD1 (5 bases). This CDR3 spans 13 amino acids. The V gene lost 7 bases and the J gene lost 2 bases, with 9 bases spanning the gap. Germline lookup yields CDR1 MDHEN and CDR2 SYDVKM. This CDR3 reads CASTGSRNQPQHF. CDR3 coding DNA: TGTGCCAGCACAGGGAGTCGCAATCAGCCCCAGCATTTT.

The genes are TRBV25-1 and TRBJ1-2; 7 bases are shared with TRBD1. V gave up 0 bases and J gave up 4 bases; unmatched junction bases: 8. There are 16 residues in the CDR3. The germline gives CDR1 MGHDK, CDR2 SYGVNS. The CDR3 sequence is CASSEYTRGLSYGYTF. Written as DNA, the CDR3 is TGTGCCAGCAGTGAATACACGAGGGGGCTCTCCTATGGCTACACCTTC.

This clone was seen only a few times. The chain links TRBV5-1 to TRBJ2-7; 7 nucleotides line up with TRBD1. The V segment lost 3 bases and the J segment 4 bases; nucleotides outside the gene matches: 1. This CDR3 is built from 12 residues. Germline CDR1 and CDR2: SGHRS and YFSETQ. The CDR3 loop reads CASSSGGYEQYF. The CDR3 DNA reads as TGCGCCAGCAGCTCAGGGGGATACGAGCAGTACTTC.

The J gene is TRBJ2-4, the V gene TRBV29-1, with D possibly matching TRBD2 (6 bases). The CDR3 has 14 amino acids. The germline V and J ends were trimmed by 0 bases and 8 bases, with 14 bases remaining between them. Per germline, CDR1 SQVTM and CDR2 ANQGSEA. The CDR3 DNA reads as TGCAGCGTTGAAGATGGGGGGTTGGGGGACATTCAGTACTTC. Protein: CSVEDGGLGDIQYF.

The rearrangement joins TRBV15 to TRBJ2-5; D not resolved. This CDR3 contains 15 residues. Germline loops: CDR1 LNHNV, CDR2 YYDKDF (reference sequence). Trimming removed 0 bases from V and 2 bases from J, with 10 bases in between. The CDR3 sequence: CATSRDKGRQETQYF. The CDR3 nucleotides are TGTGCCACCAGCAGAGATAAAGGTAGACAAGAGACCCAGTACTTC.

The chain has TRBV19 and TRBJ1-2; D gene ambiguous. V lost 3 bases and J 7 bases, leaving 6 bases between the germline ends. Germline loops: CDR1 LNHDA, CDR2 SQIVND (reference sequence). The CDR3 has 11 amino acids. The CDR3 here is CASSIAGGYTF. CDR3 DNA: TGTGCCAGTAGTATCGCAGGTGGCTACACCTTC.

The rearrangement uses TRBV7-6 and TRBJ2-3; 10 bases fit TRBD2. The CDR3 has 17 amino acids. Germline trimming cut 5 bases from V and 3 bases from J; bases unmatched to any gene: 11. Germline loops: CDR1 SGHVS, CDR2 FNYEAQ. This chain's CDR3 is CASSAISGGAITDTQYF. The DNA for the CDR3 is TGTGCCAGCAGCGCCATAAGCGGGGGGGCAATAACAGATACGCAGTATTTT.

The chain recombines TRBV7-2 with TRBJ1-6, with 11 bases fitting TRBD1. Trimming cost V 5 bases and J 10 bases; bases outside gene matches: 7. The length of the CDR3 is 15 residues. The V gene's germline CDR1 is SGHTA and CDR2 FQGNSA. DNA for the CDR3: TGTGCCAGCAGCGCAGCCGGGACAGGGGGATCACCCCTCCACTTT. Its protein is CASSAAGTGGSPLHF.

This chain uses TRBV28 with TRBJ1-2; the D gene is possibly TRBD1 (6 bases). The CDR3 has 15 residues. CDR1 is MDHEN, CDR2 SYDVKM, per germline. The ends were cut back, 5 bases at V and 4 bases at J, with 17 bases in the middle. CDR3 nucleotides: TGTGCCAGCAGTGGGCCCGGGGCAGGGGCCTATGGCTACACCTTC. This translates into CASSGPGAGAYGYTF.

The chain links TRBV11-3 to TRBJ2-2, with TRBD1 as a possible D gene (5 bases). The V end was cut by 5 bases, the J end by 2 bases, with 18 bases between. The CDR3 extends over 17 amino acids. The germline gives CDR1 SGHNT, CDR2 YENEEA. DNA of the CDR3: TGTGCCAGCAGCCGTAGGGGCCGGACAAAAAACACCGGGGAGCTGTTTTTT. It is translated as CASSRRGRTKNTGELFF.